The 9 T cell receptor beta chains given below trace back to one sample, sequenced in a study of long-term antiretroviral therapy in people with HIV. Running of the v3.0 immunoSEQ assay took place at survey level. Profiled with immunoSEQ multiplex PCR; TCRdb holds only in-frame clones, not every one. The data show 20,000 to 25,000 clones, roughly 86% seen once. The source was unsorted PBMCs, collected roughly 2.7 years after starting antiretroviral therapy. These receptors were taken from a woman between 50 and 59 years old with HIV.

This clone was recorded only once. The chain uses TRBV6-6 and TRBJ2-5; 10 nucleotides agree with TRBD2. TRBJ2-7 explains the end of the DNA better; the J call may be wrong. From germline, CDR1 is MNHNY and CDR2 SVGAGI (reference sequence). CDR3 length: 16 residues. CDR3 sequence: CASSYPRTGLADEQYF. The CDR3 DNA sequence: TGTGCCAGCAGTTACCCTAGAACCGGACTAGCGGACGAGCAGTACTTC.

The DNA for the CDR3 is TGTGCCAGCAGCAAACTCACCACAGGGAGGGATTATGGCTACACCTTC. It yields the protein CASSKLTTGRDYGYTF. V usage is TRBV5-6 and J usage is TRBJ1-2; maybe TRBD1 (6 bases). Germline assignment: CDR1 SGHDT and CDR2 YYEEEE. This CDR3 spans 16 amino acids. V gave up 4 bases and J gave up 5 bases, with 21 bases separating them.

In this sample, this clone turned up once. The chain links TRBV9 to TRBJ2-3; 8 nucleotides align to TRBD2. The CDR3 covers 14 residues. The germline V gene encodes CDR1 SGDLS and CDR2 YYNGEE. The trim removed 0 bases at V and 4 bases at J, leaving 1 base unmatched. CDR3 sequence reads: CASSVGGRSDTQYF. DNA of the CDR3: TGTGCCAGCAGCGTAGGCGGGAGGTCAGATACGCAGTATTTT.

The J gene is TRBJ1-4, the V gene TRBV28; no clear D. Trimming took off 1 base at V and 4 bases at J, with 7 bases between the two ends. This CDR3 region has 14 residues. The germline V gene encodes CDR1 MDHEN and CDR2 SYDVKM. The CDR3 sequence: CASSLLGYNEKLFF. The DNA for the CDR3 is TGTGCCAGCAGTTTATTGGGGTATAATGAAAAACTGTTTTTT.

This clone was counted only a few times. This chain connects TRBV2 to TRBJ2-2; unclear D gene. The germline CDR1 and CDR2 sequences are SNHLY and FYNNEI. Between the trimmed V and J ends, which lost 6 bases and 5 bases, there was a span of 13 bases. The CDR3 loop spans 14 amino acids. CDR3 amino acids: CASRPSFTTGELFF. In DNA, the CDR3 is TGTGCCAGCAGACCCAGCTTTACGACCGGGGAGCTGTTTTTT.

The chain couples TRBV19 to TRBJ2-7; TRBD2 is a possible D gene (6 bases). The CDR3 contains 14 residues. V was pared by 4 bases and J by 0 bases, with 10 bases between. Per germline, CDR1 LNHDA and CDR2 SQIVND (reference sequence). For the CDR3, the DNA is TGTGCCAGTAGTAAGGAGGGGTTCTCCTACGAGCAGTACTTC. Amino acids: CASSKEGFSYEQYF.

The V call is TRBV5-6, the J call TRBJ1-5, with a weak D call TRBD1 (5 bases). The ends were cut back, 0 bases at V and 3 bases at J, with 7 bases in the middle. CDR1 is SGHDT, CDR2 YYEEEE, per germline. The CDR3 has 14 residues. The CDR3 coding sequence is TGTGCCAGCAGCTTGGGACAGAACAATCAGCCCCAGCATTTT. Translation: CASSLGQNNQPQHF.

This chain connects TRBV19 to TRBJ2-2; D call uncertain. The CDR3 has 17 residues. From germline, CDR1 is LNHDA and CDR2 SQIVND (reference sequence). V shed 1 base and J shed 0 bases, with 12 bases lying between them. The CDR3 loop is CASSIVGLEPNTGELFF. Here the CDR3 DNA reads TGTGCCAGTAGTATAGTTGGCCTGGAACCGAACACCGGGGAGCTGTTTTTT.

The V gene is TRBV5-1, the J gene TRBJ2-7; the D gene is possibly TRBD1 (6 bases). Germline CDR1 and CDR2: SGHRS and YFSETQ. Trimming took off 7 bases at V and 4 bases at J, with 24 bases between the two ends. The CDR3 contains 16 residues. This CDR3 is CASPPGTPSPCYEQYF. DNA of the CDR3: TGCGCCAGCCCGCCTGGGACACCGTCCCCCTGTTACGAGCAGTACTTC.